This entry lists 19 T cell receptor beta chains sequenced from one sample in a study of neurological immune-mediated disorders. MiXCR, applied by TCRdb to the 5' RACE reads, yields one record per CDR3 protein. The data show about 46,000 distinct CDR3 sequences, about 2% seen once. Input material: PBMCs. The receptors were gathered from a woman aged 40 to 55 with multiple sclerosis.

This clonotype was seen many times. This chain joins TRBV6-5 and TRBJ2-1; D tentatively fits TRBD1 or TRBD2 (6 bases each). Looked up from germline, CDR1 is MNHEY and CDR2 is SVGAGI. There are 15 residues in the CDR3. V was clipped by 6 bases and J by 5 bases, with 17 bases between them. CDR3 sequence reads: CASSSRRGLDNEQFF. In nucleotides, the CDR3 is TGTGCCAGCAGCTCCCGCCGGGGGCTGGACAATGAGCAGTTCTTC.

The V and J genes are TRBV5-1 and TRBJ2-1; tentatively, D is TRBD1 (6 bases). This CDR3 region has 15 residues. Deletions cut 4 bases from V and 9 bases from J, with 20 bases between. Germline V gives CDR1 SGHRS, CDR2 YFSETQ. CDR3 region: CASSAVDRLAFEQFF. DNA for the CDR3: TGCGCCAGCAGCGCCGTTGACAGGTTAGCCTTTGAGCAGTTCTTC.

This clonotype was seen only once. The chain couples TRBV12-2 to TRBJ1-5; the tabulated D call, TRBD1, remains unverified against the DNA. TRBV12-2 has pseudogene status. CDR3 length equals 18 residues. The CDR3 sequence is CASRLALSTGGYNQPQHF. CDR3 nucleotides: TGTGCAAGTCGCTTAGCGCTTTCTACAGGGGGTTACAATCAGCCCCAGCATTTT.

Ten or more counts support this clonotype. The chain carries TRBV5-1 and TRBJ2-1; D is perhaps TRBD1 (6 bases). The CDR3 contains 16 residues. V was cut by 0 bases and J by 7 bases, with 17 bases left in between. Germline CDR1 SGHRS, CDR2 YFSETQ. The CDR3 reads CASSLEGQGPENEQFF. Written as DNA, the CDR3 is TGCGCCAGCAGCTTGGAGGGGCAGGGGCCAGAAAATGAGCAGTTCTTC. The complete variable domain, with remaining parts taken from reference TRBV5-1 and TRBJ2-1, reads KAGVTQTPRYLIKTRGQQVTLSCSPISGHRSVSWYQQTPGQGLQFLFEYFSETQRNKGNFPGRFSGRQFSNSRSEMNVSTLELGDSALYLCASSLEGQGPENEQFFGPGTRLTVL.

This clonotype was seen many times. J is TRBJ1-1 and V is TRBV9; D is perhaps TRBD1 (5 bases). There are 14 residues in the CDR3. Germline CDR1 is SGDLS and CDR2 is YYNGEE. V lost 4 bases to trimming and J lost 2 bases, with 12 bases between them. The CDR3 loop reads CASSPQGGNTEAFF. The DNA for the CDR3 is TGTGCCAGCAGCCCTCAGGGAGGAAACACTGAAGCTTTCTTT.

In its sample, this clonotype was seen many times. The rearrangement uses TRBV20-1 and TRBJ2-2; no clear D gene. There are 14 residues in the CDR3. Per germline, CDR1 DFQATT and CDR2 SNEGSKA (reference sequence). Trimming shortened V by 3 bases and J by 0 bases, and 8 bases separated the two germline ends. The CDR3 sequence is CSASGQTNTGELFF. The CDR3, as DNA: TGCAGTGCTAGCGGTCAGACGAACACCGGGGAGCTGTTTTTT.

This clonotype was counted ten times or more. V is TRBV20-1 and J is TRBJ2-1; D is unresolved. Trimming took 0 bases from V and 3 from J, leaving 12 bases between them. This CDR3 is built from 15 residues. Germline V gives CDR1 DFQATT, CDR2 SNEGSKA (reference sequence). CDR3 protein: CSARDMMGGYNEQFF. For the CDR3, the DNA is TGCAGTGCTAGAGATATGATGGGCGGCTACAATGAGCAGTTCTTC.

Ten or more counts support this clonotype. The J gene is TRBJ2-3, the V gene TRBV2; D remains unclear. The CDR3 length is 11 residues. Deletions cut 8 bases from V and 2 bases from J, with 5 bases between. From germline, CDR1 is SNHLY and CDR2 FYNNEI. The CDR3 is CASCYTDTQYF. CDR3 nucleotides: TGTGCCAGCTGCTACACAGATACGCAGTATTTT.

This clonotype occurred many times. The chain uses TRBV12-3 or TRBV12-4 and TRBJ2-6, with D possibly being TRBD1 or TRBD2 (5 bases each). The CDR3 contains 17 residues. V was cut by 5 bases and J by 2 bases, with 16 bases left in between. This CDR3 is CASSGTIMVAGANVLTF. The CDR3 DNA sequence: TGTGCCAGCAGTGGGACCATTATGGTGGCTGGGGCCAACGTCCTGACTTTC.

There are many counts of this clonotype. This chain uses TRBV20-1 with TRBJ2-2; D possibly corresponds to TRBD1 (6 bases). Trimming pared 1 base from V and 0 bases from J, leaving 12 bases between. Looked up from germline, CDR1 is DFQATT and CDR2 is SNEGSKA (reference sequence). The CDR3 contains 16 residues. The CDR3, as DNA: TGCAGTGCTAGAGTAACCGGGACAACGAACACCGGGGAGCTGTTTTTT. This sequence encodes CSARVTGTTNTGELFF.

This clonotype was recorded many times. The CDR3 loop is CASSLAGTSGGIDTQYF. As DNA, the CDR3 is TGTGCCAGCAGCCTAGCCGGGACTAGCGGGGGAATAGATACGCAGTATTTT. This rearrangement joins TRBV3-1 to TRBJ2-3, with 14 positions matching TRBD2. The V gene end was trimmed by 4 bases and the J gene end by 5 bases; junction bases not matched to a gene: 8. Germline V CDR1 and CDR2: LGHDT, YNNKEL (reference sequence). CDR3 length: 17 residues.

The table lists this clonotype with many counts. This chain joins TRBV19 and TRBJ2-6, with 7 bases identical to TRBD1. Germline V gene sequence: CDR1 LNHDA, CDR2 SQIVND (reference sequence). Trimming removed 0 bases from V and 3 bases from J; junction bases left unmatched: 5. The CDR3 consists of 17 residues. CDR3 coding DNA: TGTGCCAGTAGTATAGAATCCGGACAGGTTGGGGCCAACGTCCTGACTTTC. This sequence encodes CASSIESGQVGANVLTF.

This clonotype occurred many times. V usage is TRBV9 and J usage is TRBJ2-2; D unclear. Germline loops: CDR1 SGDLS, CDR2 YYNGEE. The CDR3 runs to 16 residues. Trimming took 2 bases from V and 0 from J, leaving 11 bases between them. CDR3 loop: CASSVHGYPNTGELFF. The CDR3 bases are TGTGCCAGCAGCGTCCACGGGTATCCGAACACCGGGGAGCTGTTTTTT.

This clonotype was counted ten times or more. J is TRBJ2-1 and V is TRBV5-1; tentatively, D is TRBD2 (7 bases). The CDR3 is 14 residues long. Germline V gives CDR1 SGHRS, CDR2 YFSETQ. V was clipped by 0 bases and J by 8 bases, with 12 bases between them. The CDR3 loop reads CASSLVGGVDEQFF. As DNA, the CDR3 is TGCGCCAGCAGCTTGGTAGGGGGGGTGGATGAGCAGTTCTTC.

This clonotype was counted ten times or more. The chain uses TRBV5-1 and TRBJ1-1; D gene ambiguous. The CDR3 extends over 13 amino acids. V lost 4 bases, J lost 3 bases, and 10 bases lay in between. CDR1 and CDR2 (germline): SGHRS, YFSETQ. CDR3 bases: TGCGCCAGCAGCATTCGGAGGGACACTGAAGCTTTCTTT. This gives the protein CASSIRRDTEAFF.

In this sample, this clonotype turned up many times. The chain recombines TRBV7-2 with TRBJ2-3, with D hard to call. V was shortened by 2 bases and J by 0 bases, with 9 bases between the two germline ends. The CDR3 length is 15 residues. Germline-derived CDR1 and CDR2 are SGHTA and FQGNSA. CDR3 loop: CASSLKRASTDTQYF. The CDR3 region has the DNA TGTGCCAGCAGCTTAAAACGGGCGAGCACAGATACGCAGTATTTT. Full variable domain (rest looked up from reference TRBV7-2 and TRBJ2-3): GAGVSQSPSNKVTEKGKDVELRCDPISGHTALYWYRQSLGQGLEFLIYFQGNSAPDKSGLPSDRFSAERTGGSVSTLTIQRTQQEDSAVYLCASSLKRASTDTQYFGPGTRLTVL.

This clonotype was seen repeatedly, ten times or more. The V call is TRBV5-1, the J call TRBJ1-3; D is undetermined. Germline V lookup: CDR1 SGHRS, CDR2 YFSETQ. The CDR3 totals 19 residues. Trimming removed 1 base from V and 0 bases from J, with 20 bases in between. The CDR3 nucleotides are TGCGCCAGCAGCTTGTACGCTACGGGTGGATTCTTCTCTGGAAACACCATATATTTT. It translates to CASSLYATGGFFSGNTIYF.

This clonotype came up many times. The rearrangement uses TRBV5-1 and TRBJ2-4; maybe TRBD1 (6 bases). This CDR3 is built from 16 residues. The V gene's germline CDR1 is SGHRS and CDR2 YFSETQ. The ends were cut back, 2 bases at V and 5 bases at J, with 17 bases in the middle. CDR3 protein: CASSLSGVDGQNIQYF. The CDR3 region has the DNA TGCGCCAGCAGCTTATCAGGGGTGGATGGCCAAAACATTCAGTACTTC.

This clonotype came up many times. The rearrangement joins TRBV20-1 to TRBJ2-1; weak D call: TRBD1 (5 bases). Germline V gives CDR1 DFQATT, CDR2 SNEGSKA (reference sequence). V lost 4 bases and J lost 7, with 5 bases in between. The CDR3 has 10 residues. The CDR3, as DNA: TGCAGTGCTACAGGGAATGAGCAGTTCTTC. It specifies CSATGNEQFF.